This T cell receptor beta chain was profiled in a study of T cells expressing NK-cell markers. Study information: It was from sorted CD3+CD56+NKG2C+, CD3+CD56+NKG2C- and CD3+CD56-NKG2C+ T cells that TCR beta repertoires came. Seven donors tested HCMV-seropositive and one tested seronegative among the eight sequenced. Study observations and caveats: NKG2C+ dominant clonotype frequencies in about 6 donors were roughly 1.0-7.5% of CD8+ T cells.

From germline, CDR1 is SNHLY and CDR2 FYNNEI. The length of the CDR3 is 13 residues. From its re-call of the 5' RACE reads, TCRdb lists each CDR3 protein once, without DNA. With roughly 350,000 distinct CDR3 sequences in the sample, the ten largest clones hold 4% to 6.5%. Of note for this clonotype: Its specificity is unknown.

The specimen sequenced was blood T cells: a sorted CD56 or NKG2C T cell subset, CD4+ or CD8+ T cells, or bulk PBMC T cells (not recorded which). This chain joins TRBV2 and TRBJ1-4. This clonotype was obtained from a man between 18 and 69 years old in good health. The CDR3 spells CASSASGLEKLFF.